The rows below give T cell receptor beta chains drawn from one sample of a study of T cell repertoires in cytomegalovirus infection. MiXCR was run by TCRdb on the reads, yielding one entry per CDR3 protein. The table records fewer than 650,000 distinct CDR3 sequences, around 40% of them present only once. These receptors' targets are unknown. The sample in question was cultured PBMCs, obtained from culture after CMV antigen stimulation. These receptors all come from a human donor in good health (CMV status not recorded). Some clones in this sample may be carry-over from other donors' samples. Both conserved end residues are part of each CDR3. Fields, in order: clone size, D gene, V gene, J gene, CDR3 DNA, CDR3 protein. The D gene is left open where the match is weak. Expanded clones get a size class; other rows say once, few or many, or leave the size out.

NA	NA	TRBV28	TRBJ1-4	TGTGCCAGCAGTTTGTTAGGGAATGAAAAACTGTTTTTT	CASSLLGNEKLFF
NA	TRBD2	TRBV15	TRBJ2-1	TGTGCCACCAGCAGAGATGAGACTAGCTGGGGCAATGAGCAGTTCTTC	CATSRDETSWGNEQFF
few	NA	TRBV5-6	TRBJ1-1	TGTGCCAGCAGCTTGATAATGAACACTGAAGCTTTCTTT	CASSLIMNTEAFF
few	TRBD2	TRBV20-1	TRBJ2-5	TGCAGTGCTAGAGATGGGACTAGCGGGAACTTGCAAGAGACCCAGTACTTC	CSARDGTSGNLQETQYF
NA	TRBD1	TRBV6-1	TRBJ2-6	TGTGCCAGCAAGGGACAGGGGGTATCTGGGGCCAACGTCCTGACTTTC	CASKGQGVSGANVLTF
few	NA	TRBV27	TRBJ2-7	TGTGCCTGTGGGACGCGCGGAAGGGAGCAGTACTTC	CACGTRGREQYF
many	TRBD1	TRBV7-2	TRBJ2-1	TGTGCCAGCAGCTTAGGGAACAGGGGGACGTTCAATGAGCAGTTCTTC	CASSLGNRGTFNEQFF
few	NA	TRBV4-1	TRBJ2-7	TGCGCCAGCAGCCAACCTGCGGAGACGAGCGAGCAGTACTTC	CASSQPAETSEQYF
few	NA	TRBV4-1	TRBJ2-7	TGCGCCAGCAGCCAAGAGAGAGGCGTTGCCGAGCAGTACTTC	CASSQERGVAEQYF
NA	NA	TRBV12-3/TRBV12-4	TRBJ1-6	TGTGCCAGCAGTTTTCAAGAGTCGAGCTCCTATAATTCACCCCTCCACTTT	CASSFQESSSYNSPLHF
many	TRBD2	TRBV7-2	TRBJ2-3	TGTGCCAGCAGCTTAGGACCCGGGACTAGGGGAGATACGCAGTATTTT	CASSLGPGTRGDTQYF
NA	TRBD2	TRBV7-2	TRBJ2-7	TGTGCCAGCAGCCACGGCGGGGGACCTTACGAGCAGTACTTC	CASSHGGGPYEQYF
few	TRBD2	TRBV7-7	TRBJ2-7	TGTGCCAGCAGCCCCGCCCCTAGCGGGGGCTACGAGCAGTACTTC	CASSPAPSGGYEQYF
NA	NA	TRBV12-5	TRBJ2-1	TGTGCTAGTGGTTTGGTAGGTGGGAGTGCGGATGAGCAGTTCTTC	CASGLVGGSADEQFF
once	NA	TRBV6-5	TRBJ1-1	TGTGCCAGCAGTTACGCAGGAAAGAACACTGAAGCTTTCTTT	CASSYAGKNTEAFF
NA	NA	TRBV15	TRBJ2-5	TGTGCCACCAGCAGTCCACACCTTACGGTCGGAGAGACCCAGTACTTC	CATSSPHLTVGETQYF
NA	TRBD1	TRBV7-2	TRBJ1-4	TGTGCCAGCAGCTTAAACCCCCGGGACAGGGGGCTCGGTAATGAAAAACTGTTTTTT	CASSLNPRDRGLGNEKLFF
few	TRBD1	TRBV7-2	TRBJ1-1	TGTGCCAGCAGCTCGGACAGGGGTGAAGGTGAAGCTTTCTTT	CASSSDRGEGEAFF
NA	NA	TRBV12-3/TRBV12-4	TRBJ1-4	TGTGCCAGCAGCCTCTCAGGGATCGAAAAACTGTTTTTT	CASSLSGIEKLFF
NA	TRBD2	TRBV20-1	TRBJ2-1	TGCAGTGCTAGCACTCCTGCGACTAGCGGGGGGGCGGGTGAGCAGTTCTTC	CSASTPATSGGAGEQFF
NA	NA	TRBV5-5	TRBJ1-1	TGTGCCAGCAGCTTGTATGCGACAGTGATGAACACTGAAGCTTTCTTT	CASSLYATVMNTEAFF
NA	TRBD1	TRBV6-5	TRBJ2-5	TGTGCCAGCAGTTCCACTAACCGAGGGGGCAAGTACTTC	CASSSTNRGGKYF
many	TRBD2	TRBV7-2	TRBJ2-7	TGTGCCAGCAGCTCGGGGACTAGCGGGAAGGTTTACGAGCAGTACTTC	CASSSGTSGKVYEQYF
few	NA	TRBV27	TRBJ2-3	TGTGCCAGCAGTTTTTCGCGGACAACCACAGATACGCAGTATTTT	CASSFSRTTTDTQYF
NA	NA	TRBV12-3/TRBV12-4	TRBJ1-4	TGTGCCAGCACTCCGGACAGCCTTTTTGAAAAACTGTTTTTT	CASTPDSLFEKLFF
once	NA	TRBV18	TRBJ2-5	TGTGCCAGCTCACCACGAAACAGCCCCAAGGAGACCCAGTACTTC	CASSPRNSPKETQYF
many	NA	TRBV7-2	TRBJ1-2	TGTGCCAGCAGCTCCTTTGGGGCGTATGGCTACACCTTC	CASSSFGAYGYTF
NA	TRBD1	TRBV2	TRBJ2-2	TGTGCCAGCAGCTCTAGTCTCCCCGGGACAGGGAGTGGCGGGGAGCTGTTTTTT	CASSSSLPGTGSGGELFF
few	NA	TRBV12-3/TRBV12-4	TRBJ1-3	TGTGCCAGCAGTTTATGGGGAAACACCATATATTTT	CASSLWGNTIYF
few	TRBD1	TRBV6-5	TRBJ2-7	TGTGCCAGCGCGGGACAGGTTGACGTCGAGCAGTACTTC	CASAGQVDVEQYF
NA	NA	TRBV20-1	TRBJ1-2	TGCAGTGCTTTACAGGAAGGCTATGGCTACACCTTC	CSALQEGYGYTF
once	TRBD2	TRBV7-9	TRBJ2-5	TGTGCCAGCAGCTTAGGTATTAGCGGGGGGACCACCCAAGAGACCCAGTACTTC	CASSLGISGGTTQETQYF
NA	NA	TRBV6-2/TRBV6-3	TRBJ2-7	TGTGCCAGCAGGGGGTCCGCCTCCTACGAGCAGTACTTC	CASRGSASYEQYF
many	NA	TRBV7-2	TRBJ2-5	TGTGCCAGCAGCTTAGTCCCGTGGGGGACGGAGACCCAGTACTTC	CASSLVPWGTETQYF
NA	NA	TRBV6-5	TRBJ2-1	TGTGCCAGCAGTTACTCGAGGCATTTCAGGGGGGATAACAATGAGCAGTTCTTC	CASSYSRHFRGDNNEQFF
many	NA	TRBV7-2	TRBJ2-3	TGTGCCAGCAGCTTCTCACTAGAGAGGAGCACAGATACGCAGTATTTT	CASSFSLERSTDTQYF
NA	TRBD2	TRBV27	TRBJ2-1	TGTGCCAGCATGGGGACTACCCTTCAACGGGAGCAGTTCTTC	CASMGTTLQREQFF
few	NA	TRBV28	TRBJ2-3	TGTGCCAGCAGCAACTCAGGGGTCGGAGATACGCAGTATTTT	CASSNSGVGDTQYF
few	NA	TRBV24-1	TRBJ1-5	TGTGCCACCCCGTCGGGGGAGGCAAGCAATCAGCCCCAGCATTTT	CATPSGEASNQPQHF
NA	NA	TRBV7-2	TRBJ1-2	TGTGCCAGCAGCTTAGCAACAGGGTTTAACTATGGCTACACCTTC	CASSLATGFNYGYTF
NA	NA	TRBV2	TRBJ1-2	TGTGCCAGCACCGGACAGTCTAACTATGGCTACACCTTC	CASTGQSNYGYTF
few	TRBD2	TRBV6-2/TRBV6-3	TRBJ2-7	TGTGCCAGCAGGACACCTACTAGCGGGAGCTACGAGCAGTACTTC	CASRTPTSGSYEQYF
NA	TRBD2	TRBV7-2	TRBJ2-1	TGTGCCAGCAGCCTATCAGCGGGGTTGAATGAGCAGTTCTTC	CASSLSAGLNEQFF
few	TRBD1	TRBV27	TRBJ1-5	TGTGCCAGCAGACCAACAGGGGGCCATCAGCCCCAGCATTTT	CASRPTGGHQPQHF
few	NA	TRBV7-2	TRBJ1-1	TGTGCCAGCAGCTTTGACTGGGCGGACACTGAAGCTTTCTTT	CASSFDWADTEAFF
NA	NA	TRBV7-9	TRBJ1-1	TGTGCCAGCAGCTCGACGGGGGGTATCACTGAAGCTTTCTTT	CASSSTGGITEAFF
few	TRBD1	TRBV2	TRBJ2-5	TGTGCCAGCAGACCTACAGGGGGGCAAGAGACCCAGTACTTC	CASRPTGGQETQYF
many	NA	TRBV7-2	TRBJ2-3	TGTGCCAGCAGCTTGTCTGGACACAAAGACACAGATACGCAGTATTTT	CASSLSGHKDTDTQYF
once	NA	TRBV20-1	TRBJ2-6	TGCAGTGCTATAGTAAGCTCTGGGGCCAACGTCCTGACTTTC	CSAIVSSGANVLTF
few	NA	TRBV6-5	TRBJ2-7	TGTGCCAGCATGGGATCTGGGGCTTATGCCTACGAGCAGTACTTC	CASMGSGAYAYEQYF
NA	NA	TRBV24-1	TRBJ2-2	TGTGCCACCAGTGAGCGGGTGGGGCGGGGGCCAAACACCGGGGAGCTGTTTTTT	CATSERVGRGPNTGELFF
many	NA	TRBV12-3/TRBV12-4	TRBJ1-5	TGTGCCAGCAGCTTTAGCAATCAGCCCCAGCATTTT	CASSFSNQPQHF
NA	NA	TRBV2	TRBJ2-1	TGTGCCAGCAGTGATCAGGACCCCGACAATGAGCAGTTCTTC	CASSDQDPDNEQFF
many	NA	TRBV7-8	TRBJ2-5	TGTGCCAGCAGCTTAGTAGGGGCCAAGACCCAGTACTTC	CASSLVGAKTQYF
few	NA	TRBV20-1	TRBJ1-6	TGCAGTGCCACAAAAAGCGGGGCGGAGATTAATTCACCCCTCCACTTT	CSATKSGAEINSPLHF